This TCR beta chain was recorded in a study of PD-1 blockade in classical Hodgkin lymphoma. The method was immunoSEQ multiplex PCR; TCRdb's version includes in-frame clones alone and lacks a portion of them. The sample carries approximately 84,000 clones, 89% recorded once. No patient escaped relapse after autologous stem cell transplantation, and brentuximab vedotin exposure varied. This CDR3 has 14 residues. V dropped 0 bases and J dropped 2 bases, with 7 bases sitting between them. The germline CDR1 and CDR2 sequences are MNHNY and SVGAGI (reference sequence). Sequenced material: peripheral blood mononuclear cells (PBMCs), taken at baseline. The chain combines TRBV6-6 with TRBJ1-1; D is possibly TRBD1 (5 bases). The sequence was collected from a human donor with classical Hodgkin lymphoma. CDR3 region: CASSYSTANTEAFF. The CDR3, as DNA: TGTGCCAGCAGTTACTCGACAGCTAACACTGAAGCTTTCTTT.